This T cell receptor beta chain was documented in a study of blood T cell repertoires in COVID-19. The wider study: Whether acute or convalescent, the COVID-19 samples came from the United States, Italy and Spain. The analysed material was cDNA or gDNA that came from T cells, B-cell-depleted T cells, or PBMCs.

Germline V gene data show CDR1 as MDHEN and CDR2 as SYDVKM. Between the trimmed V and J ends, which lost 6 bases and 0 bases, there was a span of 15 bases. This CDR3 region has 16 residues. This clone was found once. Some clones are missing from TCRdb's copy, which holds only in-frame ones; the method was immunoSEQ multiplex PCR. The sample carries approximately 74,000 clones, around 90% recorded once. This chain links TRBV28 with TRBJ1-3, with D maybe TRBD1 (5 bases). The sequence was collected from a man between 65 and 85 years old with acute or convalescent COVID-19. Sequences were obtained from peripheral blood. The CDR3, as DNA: TGTGCCAGCAGGGGTAAGGGGTTGAGCTCTGGAAACACCATATATTTT. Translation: CASRGKGLSSGNTIYF.